This T cell receptor beta chain derives from a study of OX40 agonist ivuxolimab in advanced cancers. Study-wide context: Patients took ivuxolimab, an agonistic anti-OX40 (CD134) antibody. Of mixed ages from 23 to 79 and averaging approximately 60 years, the group was over 80% male.

Worth noting for this clone: What it binds is not known.

Notes on the study in general: Expanded clones were, on average, more numerous among CD8+ T cells than CD4+.

Clones were read by immunoSEQ multiplex PCR, and TCRdb kept only the in-frame ones, dropping some. The sample shows 80,000 to 95,000 clones, 92% of them seen only once. Trimming took off 4 bases at V and 7 bases at J, with 20 bases between the two ends. The germline gives CDR1 SEHNR, CDR2 FQNEAQ (reference sequence). CDR3 size: 16 residues. V and J are TRBV7-9 and TRBJ2-1, with a tentative D call TRBD2 (7 bases). The TCR sequence derives from an adult with an advanced solid tumor such as melanoma, head and neck, liver or kidney cancer. Sequencing used CD4+ or CD8+ T cells sorted from blood, obtained in a trial of the OX40 agonist ivuxolimab. The CDR3 DNA reads TGTGCCAGCAGCTCACCGGGGGGCAGGGGATTGAATGAGCAGTTCTTC. This codes for CASSSPGGRGLNEQFF.